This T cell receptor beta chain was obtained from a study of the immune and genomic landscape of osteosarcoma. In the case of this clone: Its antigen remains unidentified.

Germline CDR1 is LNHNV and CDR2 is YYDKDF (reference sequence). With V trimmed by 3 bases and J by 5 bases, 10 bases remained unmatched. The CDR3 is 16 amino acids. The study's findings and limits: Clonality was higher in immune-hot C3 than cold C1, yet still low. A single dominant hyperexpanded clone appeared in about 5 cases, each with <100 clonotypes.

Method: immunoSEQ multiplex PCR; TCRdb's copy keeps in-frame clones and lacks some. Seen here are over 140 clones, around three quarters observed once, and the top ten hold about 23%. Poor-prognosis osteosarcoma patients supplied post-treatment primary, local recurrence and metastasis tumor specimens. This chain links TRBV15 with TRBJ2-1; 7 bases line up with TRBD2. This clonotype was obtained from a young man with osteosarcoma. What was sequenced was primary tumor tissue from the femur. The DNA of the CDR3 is TGTGCCACCAGCAGCCGGGAGGCCAGAGTCCACAATGAGCAGTTCTTC. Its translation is CATSSREARVHNEQFF.